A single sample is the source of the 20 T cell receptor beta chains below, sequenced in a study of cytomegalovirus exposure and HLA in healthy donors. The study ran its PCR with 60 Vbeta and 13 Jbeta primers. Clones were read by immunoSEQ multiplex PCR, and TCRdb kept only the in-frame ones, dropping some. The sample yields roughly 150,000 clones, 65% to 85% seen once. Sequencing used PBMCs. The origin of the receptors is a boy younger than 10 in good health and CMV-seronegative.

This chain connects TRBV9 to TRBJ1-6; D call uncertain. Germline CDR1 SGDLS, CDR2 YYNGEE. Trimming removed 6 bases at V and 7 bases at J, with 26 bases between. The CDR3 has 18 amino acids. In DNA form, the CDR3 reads TGTGCCAGCAACCTATCCCGCCCAGGACGCCGGGAAAATTCACCCCTCCACTTT. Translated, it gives CASNLSRPGRRENSPLHF.

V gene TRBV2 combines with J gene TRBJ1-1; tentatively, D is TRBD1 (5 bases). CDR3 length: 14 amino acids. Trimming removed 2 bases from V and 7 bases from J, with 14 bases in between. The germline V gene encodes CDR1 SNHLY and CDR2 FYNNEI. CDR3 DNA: TGTGCCAGCAGTGAATATCGACAGTTAGTTGAAGCTTTCTTT. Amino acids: CASSEYRQLVEAFF. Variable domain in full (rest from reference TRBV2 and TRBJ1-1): EPEVTQTPSHQVTQMGQEVILRCVPISNHLYFYWYRQILGQKVEFLVSFYNNEISEKSEIFDDQFSVERPDGSNFTLKIRSTKLEDSAMYFCASSEYRQLVEAFFGQGTRLTVV.

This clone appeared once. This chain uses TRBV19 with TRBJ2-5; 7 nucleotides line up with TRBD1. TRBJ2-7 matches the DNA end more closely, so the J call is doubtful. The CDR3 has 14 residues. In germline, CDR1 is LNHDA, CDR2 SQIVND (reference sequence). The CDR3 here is CASSIVGTEGEQYF. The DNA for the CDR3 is TGTGCCAGTAGTATAGTTGGGACAGAGGGCGAGCAGTACTTC.

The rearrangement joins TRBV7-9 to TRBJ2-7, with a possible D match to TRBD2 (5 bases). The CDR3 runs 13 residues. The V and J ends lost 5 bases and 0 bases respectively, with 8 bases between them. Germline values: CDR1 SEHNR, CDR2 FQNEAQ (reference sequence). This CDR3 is CASSPLDSYEQYF. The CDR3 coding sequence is TGTGCCAGCAGCCCACTAGACTCCTACGAGCAGTACTTC.

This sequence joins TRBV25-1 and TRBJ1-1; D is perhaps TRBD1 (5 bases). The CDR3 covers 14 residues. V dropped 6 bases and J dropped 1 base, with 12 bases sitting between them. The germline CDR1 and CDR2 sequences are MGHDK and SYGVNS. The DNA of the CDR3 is TGTGCCAGCAGGAAGACAGCCGAGAACACTGAAGCTTTCTTT. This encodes CASRKTAENTEAFF. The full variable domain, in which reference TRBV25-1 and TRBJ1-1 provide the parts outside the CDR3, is EADIYQTPRYLVIGTGKKITLECSQTMGHDKMYWYQQDPGMELHLIHYSYGVNSTEKGDLSSESTVSRIRTEHFPLTLESARPSHTSQYLCASRKTAENTEAFFGQGTRLTVV.

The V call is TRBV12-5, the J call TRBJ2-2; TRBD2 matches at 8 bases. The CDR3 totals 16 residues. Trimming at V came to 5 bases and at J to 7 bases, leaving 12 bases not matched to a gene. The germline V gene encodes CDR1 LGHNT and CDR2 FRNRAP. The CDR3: CASGPDRGGPGGELFF. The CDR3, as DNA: TGTGCTAGTGGTCCGGATCGGGGGGGGCCCGGCGGGGAGCTGTTTTTT.

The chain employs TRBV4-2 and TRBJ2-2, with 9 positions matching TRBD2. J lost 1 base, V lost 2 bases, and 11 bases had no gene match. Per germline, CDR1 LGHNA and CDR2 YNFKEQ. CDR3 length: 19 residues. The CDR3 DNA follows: TGTGCCAGCAGCCAACGGGCTTGGGTAGCGGGGGAGAACACCGGGGAGCTGTTTTTT. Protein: CASSQRAWVAGENTGELFF.

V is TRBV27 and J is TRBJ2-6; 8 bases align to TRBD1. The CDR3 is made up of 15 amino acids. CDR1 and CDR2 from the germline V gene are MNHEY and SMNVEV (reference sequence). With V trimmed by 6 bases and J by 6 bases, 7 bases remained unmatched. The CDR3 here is CASSYQGAKANVLTF. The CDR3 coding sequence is TGTGCCAGCAGCTACCAGGGGGCCAAGGCCAACGTCCTGACTTTC.

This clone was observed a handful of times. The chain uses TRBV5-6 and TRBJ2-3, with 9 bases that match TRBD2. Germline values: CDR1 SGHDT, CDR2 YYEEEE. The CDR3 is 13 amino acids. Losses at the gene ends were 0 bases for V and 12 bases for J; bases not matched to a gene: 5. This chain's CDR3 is CASSLGSGGTQYF. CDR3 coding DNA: TGTGCCAGCAGCTTGGGGAGCGGGGGGACCCAGTATTTT.

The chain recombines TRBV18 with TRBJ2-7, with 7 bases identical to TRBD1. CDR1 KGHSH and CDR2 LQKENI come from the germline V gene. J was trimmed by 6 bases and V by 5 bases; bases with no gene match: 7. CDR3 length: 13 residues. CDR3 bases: TGTGCCAGCTCATTGACAGGGTACGCCGAGCAGTACTTC. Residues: CASSLTGYAEQYF.

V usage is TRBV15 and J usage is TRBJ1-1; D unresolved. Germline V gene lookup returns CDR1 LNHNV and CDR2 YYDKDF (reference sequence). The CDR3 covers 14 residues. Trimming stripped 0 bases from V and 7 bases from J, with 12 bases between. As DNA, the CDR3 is TGTGCCACCAGCAGAGAGGCGCGGGCTAGTGAAGCTTTCTTT. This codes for CATSREARASEAFF. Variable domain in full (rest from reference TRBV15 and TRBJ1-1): DAMVIQNPRYQVTQFGKPVTLSCSQTLNHNVMYWYQQKSSQAPKLLFHYYDKDFNNEADTPDNFQSRRPNTSFCFLDIRSPGLGDTAMYLCATSREARASEAFFGQGTRLTVV.

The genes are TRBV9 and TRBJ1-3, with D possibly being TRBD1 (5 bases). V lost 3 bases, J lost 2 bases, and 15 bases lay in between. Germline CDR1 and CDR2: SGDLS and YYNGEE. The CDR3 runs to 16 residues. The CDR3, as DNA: TGTGCCAGCAGCGCGGGGGTCCGGGGGACTGGAAACACCATATATTTT. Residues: CASSAGVRGTGNTIYF.

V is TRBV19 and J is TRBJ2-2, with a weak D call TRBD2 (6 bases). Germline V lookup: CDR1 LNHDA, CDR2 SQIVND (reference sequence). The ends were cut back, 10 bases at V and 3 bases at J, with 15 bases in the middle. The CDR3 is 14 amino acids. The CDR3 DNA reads TGTGCCACCCGACCGGGGGTTTACACCGGGGAGCTGTTTTTT. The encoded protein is CATRPGVYTGELFF.

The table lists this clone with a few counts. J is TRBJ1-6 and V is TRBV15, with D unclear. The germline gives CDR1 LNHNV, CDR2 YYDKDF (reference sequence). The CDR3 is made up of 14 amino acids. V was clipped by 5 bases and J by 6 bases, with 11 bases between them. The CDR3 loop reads CATSRREGNSPLHF. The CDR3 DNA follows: TGTGCCACCAGCCGCCGGGAGGGTAATTCACCCCTCCACTTT.

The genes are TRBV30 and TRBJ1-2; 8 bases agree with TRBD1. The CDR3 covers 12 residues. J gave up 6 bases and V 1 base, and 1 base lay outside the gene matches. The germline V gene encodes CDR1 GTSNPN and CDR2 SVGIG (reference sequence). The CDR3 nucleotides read TGTGCCTGGAGTGACAGGGGGGATGGCTACACCTTC. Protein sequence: CAWSDRGDGYTF. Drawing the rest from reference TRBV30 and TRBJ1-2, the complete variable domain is SQTIHQWPATLVQPVGSPLSLECTVEGTSNPNLYWYRQAAGRGLQLLFYSVGIGQISSEVPQNLSASRPQDRQFILSSKKLLLSDSGFYLCAWSDRGDGYTFGSGTRLTVV.

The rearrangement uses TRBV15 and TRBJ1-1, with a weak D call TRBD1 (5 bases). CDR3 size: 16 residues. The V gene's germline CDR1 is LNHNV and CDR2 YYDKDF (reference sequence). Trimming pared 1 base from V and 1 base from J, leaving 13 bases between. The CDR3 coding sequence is TGTGCCACCAGCAGAGCTCGGGACTTACAGAACACTGAAGCTTTCTTT. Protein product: CATSRARDLQNTEAFF.

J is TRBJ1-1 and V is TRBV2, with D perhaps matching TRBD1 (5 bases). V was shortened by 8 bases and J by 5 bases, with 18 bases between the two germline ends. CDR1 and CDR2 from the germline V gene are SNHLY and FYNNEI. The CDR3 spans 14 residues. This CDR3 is CASGLGGALTEAFF. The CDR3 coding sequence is TGTGCCAGCGGCCTGGGAGGGGCGTTGACTGAAGCTTTCTTT.

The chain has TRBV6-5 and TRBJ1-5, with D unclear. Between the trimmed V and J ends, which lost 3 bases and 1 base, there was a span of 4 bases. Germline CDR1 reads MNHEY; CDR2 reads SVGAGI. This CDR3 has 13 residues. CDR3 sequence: CASSYLSNQPQHF. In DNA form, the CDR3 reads TGTGCCAGCAGTTATCTGAGCAATCAGCCCCAGCATTTT.

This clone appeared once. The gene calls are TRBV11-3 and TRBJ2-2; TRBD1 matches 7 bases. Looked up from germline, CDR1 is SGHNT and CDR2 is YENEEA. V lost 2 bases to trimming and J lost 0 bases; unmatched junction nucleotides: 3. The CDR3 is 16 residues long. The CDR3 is CASSLSGTANTGELFF. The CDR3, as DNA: TGTGCCAGCAGCTTATCCGGGACAGCGAACACCGGGGAGCTGTTTTTT.

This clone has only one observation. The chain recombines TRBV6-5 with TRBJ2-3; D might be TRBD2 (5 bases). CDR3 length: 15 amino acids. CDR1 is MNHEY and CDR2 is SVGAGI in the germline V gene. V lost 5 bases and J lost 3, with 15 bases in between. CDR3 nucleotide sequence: TGTGCCAGCAGTCTGACCCGGGGAAGGACAGATACGCAGTATTTT. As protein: CASSLTRGRTDTQYF.